The 3 T cell receptor beta chains listed next were all sequenced from one sample in a study of beta chain features in type 1 diabetes (dated by TCRdb to 2017 to 2018). Library creation used the immunoSEQ multiplex PCR assay. The entire amount of isolated RNA was reverse transcribed using the High Capacity cDNA Reverse Transcription Kit, so the sequenced TCRB transcripts were expressed ones. TCRdb holds this immuneACCESS table with in-frame rearrangements only. Some clones are missing; in checked studies, unresolved V genes explain under half, and the rest has no known cause. The sample has roughly 610,000 clones on record, around 16% of them singletons. The top ten constitute approximately 0.087% of the sample. The sequencing sample was made of naive CD4+ T cells from blood. What this sample's cell subset or site label stands for: true naive CD4+ T cells. The origin of the receptors is a man younger than 35 in good health.

The rearrangement joins TRBV5-1 to TRBJ2-1; TRBD2 matches 7 bases. The CDR3 is 14 amino acids. J was trimmed by 13 bases and V by 1 base; bases with no gene match: 11. The germline V gene has CDR1 SGHRS and CDR2 YFSETQ. The CDR3 spells CASSLSSRELDQFF. CDR3 DNA sequence: TGCGCCAGCAGCTTGAGCTCGCGGGAGCTTGATCAGTTCTTC.

The DNA for the CDR3 is TGTGCCAGCTCACTGATAGGGACAGGGATGGACGAGCAGTACTTC. Amino acid sequence: CASSLIGTGMDEQYF. The chain employs TRBV18 and TRBJ2-7; TRBD1 agrees at 9 bases. The CDR3 contains 15 residues. Germline CDR1 KGHSH, CDR2 LQKENI. The V gene end was trimmed by 4 bases and the J gene end by 5 bases; junction bases not matched to a gene: 9.

This clone was found a few times. This rearrangement joins TRBV18 to TRBJ2-3, with no clear D. Trimming cost V 5 bases and J 2 bases, with 5 bases left between them. Germline V lookup: CDR1 KGHSH, CDR2 LQKENI. This CDR3 region has 12 residues. The CDR3 sequence is CASSSFTDTQYF. The DNA of the CDR3 is TGTGCCAGCTCAAGCTTCACAGATACGCAGTATTTT.